These T cell receptor beta chains were read from a single sample in a study of shared clonotypes between healthy human individuals. Clones were read by immunoSEQ multiplex PCR, and TCRdb kept only the in-frame ones, dropping some. This table holds millions of clones, over 85% found once. The sequenced material came from naive CD4+ T cells sorted from blood. The source of these receptors is a man between 18 and 35 years old in good health. The CDR3 runs from the conserved cysteine through the conserved F or W. A D gene is named only where the DNA matches it firmly. The size entry is marked missing in some rows and otherwise reads once, few, many or a size class.

d_gene | j_gene | abundance | v_gene | CDR3nt | CDR3aa
TRBD1 | TRBJ2-7 | . | TRBV18 | TGTGCCAGCTCCCCGGACAGGGGGCCCTACGAGCAGTACTTC | CASSPDRGPYEQYF
. | TRBJ1-1 | . | TRBV30 | TGTGCCTGGATGCGGCTGAACACTGAAGCTTTCTTT | CAWMRLNTEAFF
. | TRBJ2-7 | . | TRBV6-6 | TGTGCCAGCAGTTACGGGTCCGACAGGTCAGGAGGGGAGCAGTACTTC | CASSYGSDRSGGEQYF
. | TRBJ1-1 | . | TRBV5-1 | TGCGCCAGCAGCTTGGAGACAGCCGGCTGGGGCGCTTTCTTT | CASSLETAGWGAFF
. | TRBJ2-5 | . | TRBV7-2 | TGTGCCAGCAGTGGGAACAAGGGGCTCTGGGAGACCCAGTACTTC | CASSGNKGLWETQYF
TRBD2 | TRBJ2-7 | . | TRBV25-1 | TGTGCCAGCAGGCGACGGGGGGGCCACGAGCAGTACTTC | CASRRRGGHEQYF
TRBD2 | TRBJ2-3 | . | TRBV6-1 | TGTGCCAGCAGTGGCAGCCTCCCGGGACTACATTTT | CASSGSLPGLHF
. | TRBJ2-3 | once | TRBV5-1 | TGCGCCAGCAGCTTGTCCGGACAGCTCACAGATACGCAGTATTTT | CASSLSGQLTDTQYF
TRBD1 | TRBJ1-1 | . | TRBV18 | TGTGCCAGCTCACAGGGACAGGGAGAAACTGAAGCTTTCTTT | CASSQGQGETEAFF
. | TRBJ1-2 | once | TRBV5-1 | TGCGCCAGCAGCTTCGACTTGAACATCGGTAGAGGCTACACCTTC | CASSFDLNIGRGYTF
TRBD1 | TRBJ2-4 | . | TRBV7-2 | TGTGCCAGCAGCTCGACAGGGGGCCAAAACATTCAGTACTTC | CASSSTGGQNIQYF
. | TRBJ2-7 | . | TRBV5-6 | TGTGCCAGCAGCCTCGGGTACTCCTACGAGCAGTACTTC | CASSLGYSYEQYF
. | TRBJ2-2 | . | TRBV7-8 | TGTGCCAGCAGCTTACGATCGGGGTTCCCGAACACCGGGGAGCTGTTTTTT | CASSLRSGFPNTGELFF